This T cell receptor (beta chain) was found in a study of T cells after posttransplantation cyclophosphamide. Generated by immunoSEQ multiplex PCR, the TCRdb table keeps only in-frame clones and is missing some. Here the sample table reports roughly 34 clones. Study-level findings and limits: Skin and GI biopsies were sampled at least 40-fold shallower than blood.

Trimming cost V 2 bases and J 3 bases, with 10 bases left between them. The CDR3 has 14 amino acids. Germline lookup yields CDR1 MGHDK and CDR2 SYGVNS. Treatment was busulfan-fludarabine conditioning, a marrow graft, and cyclophosphamide on days +3 and +4. Of note for this clone: What it recognizes is unknown.

The sequences come from gut tissue, collected after allogeneic stem cell transplant with posttransplant cyclophosphamide. This clonotype was sampled from a female patient aged 60 to 70 who received an allogeneic stem cell transplant from an unrelated donor, was CMV-positive, and had acute GVHD only. Among the T cells, some may be from the graft donor. The rearrangement joins TRBV25-1 to TRBJ1-1, with D possibly being TRBD1 (5 bases). CDR3 DNA sequence: TGTGCCAGCAGTGAACTGGGCAGGGACACTGAAGCTTTCTTT. Its protein is CASSELGRDTEAFF.